The 31 T cell receptor beta chains given below trace back to one sample, sequenced in a study of blood T cell repertoires in COVID-19. The assay was immunoSEQ multiplex PCR, and TCRdb's table has in-frame clones only and misses some. The top ten clones hold roughly 28% of a sample with 27,000 or so clones, around 90% of them seen once. The material sequenced was peripheral blood. The receptors were gathered from a human donor in a cohort sampled during active COVID-19.

The gene calls are TRBV6-5 and TRBJ2-3; D may be TRBD2 (5 bases). The germline gives CDR1 MNHEY, CDR2 SVGAGI. Trimming removed 5 bases at V and 1 base at J, with 13 bases between. There are 15 residues in the CDR3. The CDR3 DNA is TGTGCCAGCAGTAGGGAGCCTAGGGGCACAGATACGCAGTATTTT. This translates into CASSREPRGTDTQYF.

This rearrangement joins TRBV10-1 to TRBJ2-1; TRBD2 might be the D (6 bases). The CDR3 has 13 amino acids. V lost 3 bases, J lost 8 bases, and 11 bases lay in between. Germline values: CDR1 WNHNN, CDR2 SYGVQD (reference sequence). The CDR3 DNA is TGCGCCAGCAGTGACTCGGGGGAGGATGAGCAGTTCTTC. Translation: CASSDSGEDEQFF.

This clone has more than one count but fewer than ten. The chain joins TRBV4-2 to TRBJ2-7; 8 bases fit TRBD1. The J segment lost 5 bases and the V segment lost 0 bases, leaving 9 bases of the junction unmatched. Germline CDR1 reads LGHNA; CDR2 reads YNFKEQ. The CDR3 covers 16 residues. The CDR3 sequence: CASSQELQGGLDEQYF. The CDR3 DNA is TGTGCCAGCAGCCAAGAGTTACAGGGGGGTCTGGACGAGCAGTACTTC.

This chain connects TRBV6-4 to TRBJ1-2; possibly TRBD1 for D (5 bases). Trimming left V 6 bases short and J 8 bases short, with 22 bases between. Germline V gives CDR1 MRHNA, CDR2 SNTAGT. The CDR3 is 15 amino acids. The CDR3 loop reads CASRAEGMGGSGYTF. Written as DNA, the CDR3 is TGTGCCAGCAGAGCCGAGGGGATGGGCGGGAGCGGCTACACCTTC.

V and J are TRBV23-1 and TRBJ1-1, with D possibly matching TRBD1 (6 bases). TRBV23-1 is known as an ORF, though its function is uncertain. Between the trimmed V and J ends, which lost 5 bases and 1 base, there was a span of 14 bases. The CDR3 runs 15 residues. In DNA, the CDR3 is TGCGCCAGCAGTAATACTCAGGGGAGGAACACTGAAGCTTTCTTT. Translated, it gives CASSNTQGRNTEAFF.

This chain links TRBV13 with TRBJ1-3; D unclear. CDR3 length equals 13 residues. Trimming took off 3 bases at V and 3 bases at J, with 6 bases between the two ends. CDR1 PRHDT and CDR2 FYEKMQ come from the germline V gene (reference sequence). The CDR3 nucleotides read TGTGCCAGCAGCTTTTCAGGTGGAAACACCATATATTTT. Encoded protein: CASSFSGGNTIYF.

V and J are TRBV4-1 and TRBJ1-2; 10 nucleotides agree with TRBD1. The germline V gene has CDR1 MGHRA and CDR2 YSYEKL. Losses at the gene ends were 4 bases for V and 4 bases for J; bases not matched to a gene: 6. There are 15 residues in the CDR3. The CDR3 loop reads CASSPTGGSLYGYTF. The DNA of the CDR3 is TGCGCCAGCAGCCCGACAGGGGGCTCCCTCTATGGCTACACCTTC.

The gene calls are TRBV12-3 or TRBV12-4 and TRBJ2-5, with 9 bases that match TRBD1. V was pared by 6 bases and J by 6 bases, with 5 bases of the junction left unmatched. This CDR3 spans 13 amino acids. The CDR3 DNA reads as TGTGCCAGCAGCGGGACAGGGCTGCAGACCCAGTACTTC. Protein sequence: CASSGTGLQTQYF.

The chain combines TRBV5-8 with TRBJ1-1; 9 nucleotides align to TRBD1. Germline-derived CDR1 and CDR2 are SGHTS and YDEGEE. The V segment lost 2 bases and the J segment 7 bases; nucleotides outside the gene matches: 6. The CDR3 spans 14 residues. The CDR3 DNA reads TGTGCCAGCAGCTTAGGGACAGGGTGGCTTGAAGCTTTCTTT. It is translated as CASSLGTGWLEAFF.

The CDR3 region is CASSVGLLAGGTDTQYF. The CDR3 DNA reads TGTGCCAGCAGCGTGGGGCTCCTAGCGGGGGGCACAGATACGCAGTATTTT. The gene calls are TRBV9 and TRBJ2-3, with 10 bases aligning to TRBD2. From germline, CDR1 is SGDLS and CDR2 YYNGEE. The J segment lost 1 base and the V segment lost 2 bases, leaving 7 bases of the junction unmatched. This CDR3 has 17 residues. Based on the CDR3 plus reference TRBV9 and TRBJ2-3, the full variable domain is DSGVTQTPKHLITATGQRVTLRCSPRSGDLSVYWYQQSLDQGLQFLIQYYNGEERAKGNILERFSAQQFPDLHSELNLSSLELGDSALYFCASSVGLLAGGTDTQYFGPGTRLTVL.

This clone is a singleton in its sample. J is TRBJ2-7 and V is TRBV19; maybe TRBD1 (6 bases). Trimming took off 7 bases at V and 2 bases at J, with 12 bases between the two ends. Germline assignment: CDR1 LNHDA and CDR2 SQIVND (reference sequence). The CDR3 loop spans 13 amino acids. The CDR3 coding sequence is TGTGCCAGTAATGACAGGCGAACCTACGAGCAGTACTTC. Translating it yields CASNDRRTYEQYF.

CDR3 residues: CASSLKRGNSPLHF. CDR3 nucleotides: TGCGCCAGCAGCCTTAAAAGGGGGAATTCACCCCTCCACTTT. The rearrangement uses TRBV5-1 and TRBJ1-6; D might be TRBD1 (6 bases). The V gene's germline CDR1 is SGHRS and CDR2 YFSETQ. CDR3 length: 14 residues. The ends were cut back, 4 bases at V and 7 bases at J, with 12 bases in the middle.

This clone showed up just once. J is TRBJ1-6 and V is TRBV5-5, with a tentative D call TRBD1 (5 bases). CDR1 is SGHKS, CDR2 YYEKEE, per germline (reference sequence). This CDR3 spans 14 amino acids. V lost 0 bases to trimming and J lost 8 bases, with 9 bases between them. The CDR3 nucleotides read TGTGCCAGCAGCTTGGCCAGGGCTCATTCACCCCTCCACTTT. This encodes CASSLARAHSPLHF.

This chain joins TRBV30 and TRBJ1-1; 7 bases fit TRBD1. Trimming removed 3 bases from V and 4 bases from J; junction bases left unmatched: 20. This CDR3 is 18 amino acids long. CDR1 is GTSNPN and CDR2 is SVGIG in the germline V gene (reference sequence). The CDR3: CAWRKKQGQRSSGTEAFF. The DNA of the CDR3 is TGTGCCTGGAGGAAGAAACAGGGACAGAGATCCTCAGGCACTGAAGCTTTCTTT. The whole variable domain, filled in from reference TRBV30 and TRBJ1-1, reads SQTIHQWPATLVQPVGSPLSLECTVEGTSNPNLYWYRQAAGRGLQLLFYSVGIGQISSEVPQNLSASRPQDRQFILSSKKLLLSDSGFYLCAWRKKQGQRSSGTEAFFGQGTRLTVV.

The table lists this clone with a count of one. The gene calls are TRBV12-3 or TRBV12-4 and TRBJ1-3; 10 bases line up with TRBD1. V shed 7 bases and J 7 bases; nucleotides not matched to a gene: 4. This CDR3 is built from 13 residues. DNA of the CDR3: TGTGCCAGCACCCTGGGACAGGGGAACACCATATATTTT. This translates into CASTLGQGNTIYF.

CDR3 DNA sequence: TGTGCCAGCAGTCCTCGACCCGGGGGCACCATATATTTT. Residues: CASSPRPGGTIYF. The chain links TRBV27 to TRBJ1-3; tentatively, D is TRBD1 (5 bases). CDR3 length: 13 residues. The V gene's germline CDR1 is MNHEY and CDR2 SMNVEV (reference sequence). The V end was cut by 5 bases, the J end by 9 bases, with 14 bases between.

The chain links TRBV6-1 to TRBJ1-2, with D hard to call. Germline CDR1 MNHNS, CDR2 SASEGT. The CDR3 loop spans 13 amino acids. Trimming took 0 bases from V and 3 from J, leaving 5 bases between them. Written as DNA, the CDR3 is TGTGCCAGCAGTGAAGCTGGAGACTATGGCTACACCTTC. It translates to CASSEAGDYGYTF.

The rearrangement joins TRBV9 to TRBJ1-4, with 9 nucleotides matching TRBD1. CDR3 size: 16 residues. Germline CDR1 reads SGDLS; CDR2 reads YYNGEE. The V gene end was trimmed by 3 bases and the J gene end by 7 bases; junction bases not matched to a gene: 10. This CDR3 is CASSAYSGQGSEKLFF. CDR3 in DNA: TGTGCCAGCAGCGCGTATTCCGGACAGGGGTCTGAAAAACTGTTTTTT.

V usage is TRBV12-2 and J usage is TRBJ1-2; whether TRBD1, the table's D call, matches the DNA was not checked. TRBV12-2 is a documented pseudogene. CDR3 length: 13 amino acids. In DNA form, the CDR3 reads TGTGCAAGTCGCCCACGACAGGGTGATGGCTACACCTTC. It encodes CASRPRQGDGYTF.

The chain uses TRBV7-9 and TRBJ2-6; the match to TRBD1 covers 7 bases. This CDR3 spans 18 amino acids. Trimming took 7 bases from V and 2 from J; bases not matched to a gene: 14. CDR1 is SEHNR, CDR2 FQNEAQ, per germline (reference sequence). CDR3: CASITIGGTWAGANVLTF. The CDR3 nucleotides are TGTGCCAGCATCACTATAGGGGGCACTTGGGCTGGGGCCAACGTCCTGACTTTC. Variable domain in full (rest from reference TRBV7-9 and TRBJ2-6): DTGVSQNPRHKITKRGQNVTFRCDPISEHNRLYWYRQTLGQGPEFLTYFQNEAQLEKSRLLSDRFSAERPKGSFSTLEIQRTEQGDSAMYLCASITIGGTWAGANVLTFGAGSRLTVL.

As DNA, the CDR3 is TGTGCCAGCAGCGCCCGGGACAGGGGGTACGAGCAGTACTTC. Translating gives CASSARDRGYEQYF. The chain uses TRBV9 and TRBJ2-7, with 11 bases fitting TRBD1. This CDR3 is 14 amino acids long. CDR1 is SGDLS, CDR2 YYNGEE, per germline. The J segment lost 4 bases and the V segment lost 3 bases, leaving 3 bases of the junction unmatched. Drawing the rest from reference TRBV9 and TRBJ2-7, the complete variable domain is DSGVTQTPKHLITATGQRVTLRCSPRSGDLSVYWYQQSLDQGLQFLIQYYNGEERAKGNILERFSAQQFPDLHSELNLSSLELGDSALYFCASSARDRGYEQYFGPGTRLTVT.

The chain couples TRBV6-1 to TRBJ1-5; the D gene is possibly TRBD1 (5 bases). Trimming took 3 bases from V and 3 from J, leaving 9 bases between them. Looked up from germline, CDR1 is MNHNS and CDR2 is SASEGT. The CDR3 is made up of 14 amino acids. CDR3 amino acids: CASSELGPNQPQHF. In nucleotides, the CDR3 is TGTGCCAGCAGTGAGTTGGGGCCCAATCAGCCCCAGCATTTT.

This clone was picked up a small number of times. The chain combines TRBV5-4 with TRBJ2-1, with 10 bases that match TRBD2. CDR1 SGHNT and CDR2 YYREEE come from the germline V gene (reference sequence). After removal of 1 base from V and 14 bases from J, the junction contained 3 bases not matched to a gene. The CDR3 spans 12 residues. The CDR3 coding sequence is TGTGCCAGCAGCTTGACTAGCGGGGCCGAGTTCTTC. This gives the protein CASSLTSGAEFF.

The genes are TRBV25-1 and TRBJ2-2; 8 bases map to TRBD2. The CDR3 has 15 residues. The J segment lost 6 bases and the V segment lost 5 bases, leaving 8 bases of the junction unmatched. CDR1 and CDR2 (germline): MGHDK, SYGVNS. The CDR3 coding sequence is TGTGCCAGCAGTTTTCTCGGGGGGGCGGCCGGGGAGCTGTTTTTT. It encodes CASSFLGGAAGELFF.

This chain connects TRBV10-3 to TRBJ1-2, with D unresolved. This CDR3 is 12 amino acids long. Germline-derived CDR1 and CDR2 are ENHRY and SYGVKD. V lost 5 bases, J lost 6 bases, and 10 bases lay in between. CDR3 in DNA: TGTGCCATCAGTTATGAAGCTCATGGCTACACCTTC. This codes for CAISYEAHGYTF.

This clone came up once. The chain combines TRBV27 with TRBJ2-7, with TRBD2 matching 7 bases. This CDR3 comprises 15 residues. Germline trimming cut 2 bases from V and 0 bases from J; bases unmatched to any gene: 4. The germline gives CDR1 MNHEY, CDR2 SMNVEV (reference sequence). CDR3 nucleotide sequence: TGTGCCAGCAGTTTACTAGCGGACCACTCCTACGAGCAGTACTTC. Translating gives CASSLLADHSYEQYF.

The J gene is TRBJ2-7, the V gene TRBV7-2; tentative D call: TRBD2 (7 bases). The CDR3 spans 15 residues. V was pared by 0 bases and J by 3 bases, with 12 bases between. From germline, CDR1 is SGHTA and CDR2 FQGNSA. The CDR3 coding sequence is TGTGCCAGCAGCTTAGCGGCGGGGGCGAACTACGAGCAGTACTTC. Protein: CASSLAAGANYEQYF.

DNA for the CDR3: TGTGCCAGCAGCCCACTAGCGGGAAGGAGTGAGACCCAGTACTTC. This codes for CASSPLAGRSETQYF. The chain recombines TRBV6-5 with TRBJ2-5; TRBD2 matches at 10 bases. Germline values: CDR1 MNHEY, CDR2 SVGAGI. This CDR3 has 15 residues. V dropped 6 bases and J dropped 5; count of bases not matched to a gene: 9.

J is TRBJ1-1 and V is TRBV9, with D possibly TRBD1 on 6 matching bases. Between the trimmed V and J ends, which lost 1 base and 8 bases, there was a span of 12 bases. The length of the CDR3 is 13 residues. Germline loops: CDR1 SGDLS, CDR2 YYNGEE. Here the CDR3 DNA reads TGTGCCAGCAGCGTATCGGGGGGCCAAGAAGCTTTCTTT. It yields the protein CASSVSGGQEAFF. The whole variable domain, remainder taken from reference TRBV9 and TRBJ1-1, is DSGVTQTPKHLITATGQRVTLRCSPRSGDLSVYWYQQSLDQGLQFLIQYYNGEERAKGNILERFSAQQFPDLHSELNLSSLELGDSALYFCASSVSGGQEAFFGQGTRLTVV.

The chain recombines TRBV9 with TRBJ1-6; D unclear. The V and J ends lost 4 bases and 7 bases respectively, with 12 bases between them. The CDR3 runs to 14 residues. Germline V gives CDR1 SGDLS, CDR2 YYNGEE. The CDR3 spells CASSPRHENSPLHF. CDR3 coding DNA: TGTGCCAGCAGCCCCCGACACGAAAATTCACCCCTCCACTTT.

This clone was picked up a small number of times. The chain couples TRBV25-1 to TRBJ2-2; 8 positions agree with TRBD2. There are 15 residues in the CDR3. The germline V gene has CDR1 MGHDK and CDR2 SYGVNS. Unmatched junction bases numbered 1, after V lost 1 base and J lost 3 bases. This CDR3 is CASSESGGYTGELFF. CDR3 bases: TGTGCCAGCAGTGAATCGGGAGGGTACACCGGGGAGCTGTTTTTT.